The 20 T cell receptor beta chains below all came from one sample that was sequenced in a study of T cell responses to AZD1222 COVID-19 vaccine. This table comes from immunoSEQ multiplex PCR, and its TCRdb copy is limited to in-frame clones, with some not included. The sample has some 170,000 clones, approximately 90% seen once. This specimen was peripheral blood, taken 28 days after the second dose of the MenACWY control vaccine. All receptors come from an adult who received the MenACWY meningococcal vaccine as a control.

A single count supports this clone. DNA of the CDR3: TGTGCCTGGGGGCGGGAGGCCTCCTACAATGAGCAGTTCTTC. Encoded protein: CAWGREASYNEQFF. The rearrangement uses TRBV30 and TRBJ2-1; 8 bases agree with TRBD2. The CDR3 consists of 14 residues. CDR1 is GTSNPN, CDR2 SVGIG, per germline (reference sequence). J was trimmed by 0 bases and V by 5 bases; bases with no gene match: 3.

This CDR3 reads CASSSLQGPQETQYF. CDR3 nucleotides: TGTGCCAGCAGCTCTCTTCAGGGGCCCCAAGAGACCCAGTACTTC. The V and J genes are TRBV9 and TRBJ2-5, with D possibly being TRBD1 (6 bases). V was pared by 4 bases and J by 1 base, with 14 bases between. The CDR3 is 15 residues long. Germline lookup yields CDR1 SGDLS and CDR2 YYNGEE.

The rearrangement joins TRBV30 to TRBJ1-1; possible D gene TRBD1, 6 bases. The CDR3 totals 13 residues. The V end was cut by 0 bases, the J end by 7 bases, with 12 bases between. Per germline, CDR1 GTSNPN and CDR2 SVGIG (reference sequence). The CDR3 DNA reads TGTGCCTGGAGTGTACGGCTGGACAGTGAAGCTTTCTTT. Protein sequence: CAWSVRLDSEAFF. Full variable domain (outside the CDR3, taken from reference TRBV30 and TRBJ1-1): SQTIHQWPATLVQPVGSPLSLECTVEGTSNPNLYWYRQAAGRGLQLLFYSVGIGQISSEVPQNLSASRPQDRQFILSSKKLLLSDSGFYLCAWSVRLDSEAFFGQGTRLTVV.

The rearrangement joins TRBV28 to TRBJ1-4; D remains ambiguous. V lost 7 bases and J 4 bases, leaving 4 bases between the germline ends. The V gene's germline CDR1 is MDHEN and CDR2 SYDVKM. The CDR3 covers 11 residues. This CDR3 reads CASNLNEKLFF. In DNA, the CDR3 is TGTGCCAGCAACCTTAATGAAAAACTGTTTTTT.

This clone was counted a single time. The chain has TRBV7-2 and TRBJ2-5; 7 nucleotides match TRBD1. V dropped 5 bases and J dropped 3; count of bases not matched to a gene: 9. The CDR3 is 15 amino acids. Per the germline V gene, CDR1 is SGHTA and CDR2 is FQGNSA. CDR3 residues: CASSPLTGWEETQYF. The CDR3 region has the DNA TGTGCCAGCAGCCCTCTGACAGGGTGGGAAGAGACCCAGTACTTC.

The J gene is TRBJ1-1, the V gene TRBV5-1; 8 nucleotides agree with TRBD1. The CDR3 consists of 15 residues. Germline-derived CDR1 and CDR2 are SGHRS and YFSETQ. J lost 0 bases, V lost 1 base, and 2 bases had no gene match. CDR3 DNA sequence: TGCGCCAGCAGCTTGACGACAGGGGTGAACACTGAAGCTTTCTTT. It encodes CASSLTTGVNTEAFF.

This chain joins TRBV7-2 and TRBJ2-2; D not resolved. V lost 1 base to trimming and J lost 5 bases, with 11 bases between them. CDR1 SGHTA and CDR2 FQGNSA come from the germline V gene. This CDR3 is built from 15 residues. This chain's CDR3 is CASSLERLATGELFF. In DNA, the CDR3 is TGTGCCAGCAGCTTAGAAAGGTTGGCGACCGGGGAGCTGTTTTTT.

The rearrangement joins TRBV25-1 to TRBJ1-4; a possible D gene is TRBD1 (5 bases). Per the germline V gene, CDR1 is MGHDK and CDR2 is SYGVNS. The V and J ends lost 6 bases and 7 bases respectively, with 18 bases between them. The CDR3 extends over 15 amino acids. DNA of the CDR3: TGTGCCAGCAGAGATCGGGGGGAATACGGTGAAAAACTGTTTTTT. It codes for CASRDRGEYGEKLFF.

This clone has only a few counts. The V call is TRBV5-1, the J call TRBJ2-7; 12 nucleotides agree with TRBD2. The CDR3 covers 18 residues. After removal of 4 bases from V and 4 bases from J, the junction contained 15 bases not matched to a gene. The germline gives CDR1 SGHRS, CDR2 YFSETQ. The CDR3 DNA is TGCGCCAGCAGCCCGTTGGGGGCTAGCGGGAGGGATAGGTACGAGCAGTACTTC. It codes for CASSPLGASGRDRYEQYF.

The chain links TRBV28 to TRBJ1-2; the D is unclear. V was shortened by 6 bases and J by 7 bases, with 18 bases between the two germline ends. Germline values: CDR1 MDHEN, CDR2 SYDVKM. The CDR3 totals 14 residues. The CDR3 nucleotides read TGTGCCAGCAGACCCTCCCCTGGGCCAGGTGGCTACACCTTC. This codes for CASRPSPGPGGYTF.

The V call is TRBV18, the J call TRBJ1-6; 8 nucleotides align to TRBD1. Unmatched junction bases numbered 7, after V lost 2 bases and J lost 7 bases. Per the germline V gene, CDR1 is KGHSH and CDR2 is LQKENI. This CDR3 spans 16 amino acids. The CDR3 DNA is TGTGCCAGCTCACCAGAGACAGGGGTTAGCAATTCACCCCTCCACTTT. This translates into CASSPETGVSNSPLHF.

This chain joins TRBV28 and TRBJ2-2; a weak D match, TRBD2 (6 bases). V lost 7 bases to trimming and J lost 0 bases, with 15 bases between them. CDR1 is MDHEN and CDR2 is SYDVKM in the germline V gene. This CDR3 spans 16 amino acids. This CDR3 reads CASITEGLPNTGELFF. CDR3 coding DNA: TGTGCCAGCATCACCGAGGGACTCCCGAACACCGGGGAGCTGTTTTTT. Variable domain in full (rest from reference TRBV28 and TRBJ2-2): DVKVTQSSRYLVKRTGEKVFLECVQDMDHENMFWYRQDPGLGLRLIYFSYDVKMKEKGDIPEGYSVSREKKERFSLILESASTNQTSMYLCASITEGLPNTGELFFGEGSRLTVL.

V and J are TRBV27 and TRBJ1-2; a possible D gene is TRBD1 (6 bases). Trimming pared 3 bases from V and 4 bases from J, leaving 15 bases between. This CDR3 is 15 amino acids long. In germline, CDR1 is MNHEY, CDR2 SMNVEV (reference sequence). The DNA for the CDR3 is TGTGCCAGCAGTTTCGCGGGACAAATCTCCTATGGCTACACCTTC. The encoded protein is CASSFAGQISYGYTF.

This clone was counted a few times. CDR3 residues: CASSFPDRGLTEAFF. In nucleotides, the CDR3 is TGTGCCAGCAGTTTTCCGGACAGGGGGCTCACTGAAGCTTTCTTT. The chain employs TRBV28 and TRBJ1-1, with 11 positions matching TRBD1. Germline trimming cut 3 bases from V and 4 bases from J; bases unmatched to any gene: 4. The germline V gene encodes CDR1 MDHEN and CDR2 SYDVKM. This CDR3 spans 15 amino acids. The full variable domain, its missing parts supplied by reference TRBV28 and TRBJ1-1, is DVKVTQSSRYLVKRTGEKVFLECVQDMDHENMFWYRQDPGLGLRLIYFSYDVKMKEKGDIPEGYSVSREKKERFSLILESASTNQTSMYLCASSFPDRGLTEAFFGQGTRLTVV.

The chain's CDR3 is CASSPRTGDGNTIYF. The CDR3 coding sequence is TGTGCCAGCAGCCCTCGGACAGGGGACGGAAACACCATATATTTT. This chain joins TRBV14 and TRBJ1-3; 9 nucleotides match TRBD1. CDR1 and CDR2 from the germline V gene are SGHDN and FVKESK. V gave up 4 bases and J gave up 4 bases; unmatched junction bases: 5. This CDR3 is built from 15 residues.

The count of this clone is one. The rearrangement uses TRBV7-9 and TRBJ1-5, with 8 positions matching TRBD1. CDR1 SEHNR and CDR2 FQNEAQ come from the germline V gene (reference sequence). The CDR3 covers 14 residues. The V and J ends lost 5 bases and 2 bases, in that order; junction bases with no gene match: 2. The CDR3 nucleotides are TGTGCCAGCAGCGAGGGACAGGGCAATCAGCCCCAGCATTTT. Its translation: CASSEGQGNQPQHF.

The chain joins TRBV21-1 to TRBJ1-6; no check of the table's D call, TRBD1, against the DNA was made. TRBV21-1 corresponds to a pseudogene. The CDR3 covers 14 residues. This CDR3 is CASRIRPNAGIVHF. CDR3 in DNA: TGTGCCAGCAGAATACGTCCCAACGCAGGAATCGTCCACTTT.

J is TRBJ1-2 and V is TRBV6-5; D is unclear. The ends were cut back, 0 bases at V and 0 bases at J, with 8 bases in the middle. Germline loops: CDR1 MNHEY, CDR2 SVGAGI. The CDR3 has 15 residues. CDR3 coding DNA: TGTGCCAGCAGTTACTCTTCGGTCTCTAACTATGGCTACACCTTC. Amino acid sequence: CASSYSSVSNYGYTF.

This clone was seen a handful of times. The chain combines TRBV5-1 with TRBJ1-2; D unresolved. CDR3 size: 13 residues. Trimming left V 5 bases short and J 2 bases short, with 10 bases between. CDR1 is SGHRS, CDR2 YFSETQ, per germline. CDR3 in amino acids: CASSVSQNYGYTF. CDR3 DNA sequence: TGCGCCAGCAGTGTAAGCCAGAACTATGGCTACACCTTC.

The chain employs TRBV7-2 and TRBJ2-5; TRBD2 matches 10 bases. After removal of 5 bases from V and 3 bases from J, the junction contained 6 bases not matched to a gene. The germline V gene encodes CDR1 SGHTA and CDR2 FQGNSA. CDR3 size: 15 residues. The CDR3 is CASSRTSGGEETQYF. In DNA form, the CDR3 reads TGTGCCAGCAGCCGGACTAGCGGAGGGGAAGAGACCCAGTACTTC.